Each of the 19 T cell receptor beta chains below was sequenced from the same sample in a study of T-cell reconstitution after alpha-beta-depleted transplantation in children. Preparation of the TCRbeta library used unique molecular identifiers. TCRdb used MiXCR to reprocess the PCR reads, holding one entry per CDR3 protein. The repertoire holds approximately 300,000 distinct CDR3 sequences, with about 9.9% as singletons. Source: peripheral blood, taken 180 days after TCRalphabeta/CD19-depleted stem cell transplant. Receptors originate from a male patient between 2 and 10 years old who had a stem cell transplant for chronic granulomatous disease, so the T cells may come from the graft donor.

Ten or more counts support this clonotype. The chain combines TRBV12-3 or TRBV12-4 with TRBJ1-6; no firm D call. This CDR3 contains 13 residues. V was cut by 2 bases and J by 7 bases, with 6 bases left in between. The CDR3 DNA reads TGTGCCAGCAGTTTAACCGAAAATTCACCCCTCCACTTT. Protein sequence: CASSLTENSPLHF.

This clonotype came up many times. The rearrangement joins TRBV12-3 or TRBV12-4 to TRBJ1-5, with a weak D call TRBD1 (5 bases). Trimming pared 7 bases from V and 2 bases from J, leaving 18 bases between. CDR3 length: 16 residues. The CDR3 coding sequence is TGTGCCAGCACCGCCGCGGCCGGGGGAGGCAATCAGCCCCAGCATTTT. This gives the protein CASTAAAGGGNQPQHF.

Of note for this clonotype: A much bigger clone sits one base away, suggesting this may be a read error. The chain joins TRBV6-1 to TRBJ2-3; 7 bases map to TRBD1. The CDR3 extends over 17 amino acids. Germline CDR1 MNHNS, CDR2 SASEGT. Trimming cost V 3 bases and J 2 bases; bases outside gene matches: 11. The CDR3 DNA reads TGTGCCAGCAGTGACTACCCGGGACAGTCGAACACAGATACGCAGTATTTT. This gives the protein CASSDYPGQSNTDTQYF.

Only a few counts were recorded for this clonotype. The rearrangement links TRBV7-2 to TRBJ2-1; D is uncertain. V was clipped by 5 bases and J by 5 bases, with 16 bases between them. The germline gives CDR1 SGHTA, CDR2 FQGNSA. The CDR3 totals 15 residues. CDR3 sequence reads: CASSQTTTVNNEQFF. The CDR3 nucleotides read TGTGCCAGCAGCCAAACAACGACCGTCAACAATGAGCAGTTCTTC.

This clonotype has a count of ten or more. V and J are TRBV29-1 and TRBJ2-7; 10 bases are shared with TRBD2. With V trimmed by 4 bases and J by 4 bases, 13 bases remained unmatched. Germline assignment: CDR1 SQVTM and CDR2 ANQGSEA. The CDR3 is 16 residues long. In nucleotides, the CDR3 is TGCAGCGTTGCGGGTGGGCTAGCGGGAGCGAGTTACGAGCAGTACTTC. Translation gives CSVAGGLAGASYEQYF.

This clonotype occurred a few times. Just one base apart from a much larger clone, this may be a read error. The CDR3 is CASSLTGGGNEQFF. As DNA, the CDR3 is TGTGCCAGCAGCCTTACTGGCGGCGGGAATGAGCAGTTCTTC. The chain has TRBV7-3 and TRBJ2-1; D is possibly TRBD2 (5 bases). Germline-derived CDR1 and CDR2 are SGHTA and FQGTGA. V was shortened by 5 bases and J by 7 bases, with 15 bases between the two germline ends. The CDR3 runs 14 residues.

This clonotype was observed at least ten times. The chain is built from TRBV29-1 and TRBJ2-7; TRBD1 matches 8 bases. Germline V gives CDR1 SQVTM, CDR2 ANQGSEA. The CDR3 spans 15 residues. V trimming: 4 bases; J trimming: 2 bases; junction bases outside the gene matches: 10. The CDR3 loop reads CSVANPGGLAYEQYF. CDR3 in DNA: TGCAGCGTTGCCAACCCAGGGGGCTTGGCCTACGAGCAGTACTTC.

This clonotype was counted at least ten times. The CDR3, as DNA: TGTGCCAGCATGGGGATCGAGGATGGCTACACCTTC. Translating it yields CASMGIEDGYTF. V gene TRBV11-2 combines with J gene TRBJ1-2, with D uncertain. The V end lost 7 bases, the J end lost 6 bases, and 12 bases lay between the germline ends. The CDR3 has 12 amino acids. CDR1 is SGHAT, CDR2 FQNNGV, per germline.

In regard to this clonotype: A much bigger clone sits one base away, suggesting this may be a read error. CDR3 sequence: CSASRAGRADTQYF. CDR3 coding DNA: TGCAGTGCTAGTAGGGCCGGAAGGGCAGATACGCAGTATTTT. The chain employs TRBV20-1 and TRBJ2-3; D is unresolved. Germline CDR1 DFQATT, CDR2 SNEGSKA (reference sequence). The V gene lost 3 bases and the J gene lost 4 bases, with 14 bases spanning the gap. CDR3 length: 14 residues.

The chain links TRBV12-3 or TRBV12-4 to TRBJ1-1; possible D gene TRBD1, 6 bases. The germline V and J ends were trimmed by 2 bases and 0 bases, with 10 bases remaining between them. The CDR3 loop spans 15 amino acids. The CDR3 DNA is TGTGCCAGCAGTTTATTAGACAGGTTGAACACTGAAGCTTTCTTT. Protein: CASSLLDRLNTEAFF.

As regards this clonotype: This may come from a read error, since a much larger clone is one base off. The chain recombines TRBV28 with TRBJ2-7, with D possibly matching TRBD2 (6 bases). The germline V gene has CDR1 MDHEN and CDR2 SYDVKM. Between the trimmed V and J ends, which lost 8 bases and 4 bases, there was a span of 12 bases. The CDR3 totals 12 residues. Here the CDR3 reads CASGLARYEQYF. The CDR3, as DNA: TGTGCCAGCGGTCTAGCGAGGTACGAGCAGTACTTC.

There are many counts of this clonotype. This sequence joins TRBV7-2 and TRBJ2-1; D not certain. CDR1 is SGHTA, CDR2 FQGNSA, per germline. Trimming shortened V by 1 base and J by 6 bases, and 13 bases separated the two germline ends. CDR3 size: 15 residues. CDR3 protein: CASSLGLGLLNEQFF. The CDR3 DNA reads as TGTGCCAGCAGCTTAGGTTTAGGGCTGCTCAATGAGCAGTTCTTC.

The chain uses TRBV19 and TRBJ2-7, with D perhaps matching TRBD1 (6 bases). The germline V gene encodes CDR1 LNHDA and CDR2 SQIVND (reference sequence). The CDR3 sequence is 15 residues long. The V gene lost 5 bases and the J gene lost 5 bases, with 19 bases spanning the gap. This chain's CDR3 is CASSLAQGSFHEQYF. CDR3 nucleotide sequence: TGTGCCAGTAGTTTAGCTCAGGGGTCTTTCCACGAGCAGTACTTC.

This clonotype was observed at least ten times. The chain combines TRBV29-1 with TRBJ2-1; D gene unclear. Germline loops: CDR1 SQVTM, CDR2 ANQGSEA. Trimming shortened V by 6 bases and J by 5 bases, and 11 bases separated the two germline ends. The CDR3 contains 12 residues. CDR3: CSVLALDNEQFF. CDR3 sequence (DNA): TGCAGCGTCTTAGCCCTAGACAATGAGCAGTTCTTC.

Concerning this clonotype: A much larger clone differs by one base, so this may be a read error. The chain carries TRBV27 and TRBJ2-7; D may be TRBD1 or TRBD2 (6 bases each). The CDR3 is 14 residues long. The V gene's germline CDR1 is MNHEY and CDR2 SMNVEV (reference sequence). Trimming took off 3 bases at V and 2 bases at J, with 11 bases between the two ends. CDR3 amino acids: CASSFGGPTYEQYF. The DNA of the CDR3 is TGTGCCAGCAGTTTTGGGGGGCCAACCTACGAGCAGTACTTC.

The table lists this clonotype with many counts. The genes are TRBV3-1 and TRBJ2-1, with 11 bases fitting TRBD2. V lost 4 bases to trimming and J lost 5 bases; unmatched junction nucleotides: 7. This CDR3 has 16 amino acids. The germline CDR1 and CDR2 sequences are LGHDT and YNNKEL (reference sequence). DNA for the CDR3: TGTGCCAGCAGCCCTTTAGCGGGAGGGCCGGACAATGAGCAGTTCTTC. As protein: CASSPLAGGPDNEQFF.

There are a few counts of this clonotype. The chain employs TRBV2 and TRBJ2-7; 12 bases match TRBD1. Trimming cost V 4 bases and J 4 bases; bases outside gene matches: 5. Per germline, CDR1 SNHLY and CDR2 FYNNEI. The length of the CDR3 is 15 residues. The chain's CDR3 is CASSVRDRGRYEQYF. CDR3 nucleotides: TGTGCCAGCAGTGTACGGGACAGGGGGCGATACGAGCAGTACTTC.

This clonotype was counted ten times or more. The chain has TRBV7-2 and TRBJ2-5; no clear D. Germline V gene sequence: CDR1 SGHTA, CDR2 FQGNSA. The CDR3 runs to 14 residues. Trimming took 2 bases from V and 5 from J, leaving 12 bases between them. CDR3 coding DNA: TGTGCCAGCAGCTTACAGGCCCAAGGGGAGACCCAGTACTTC. Translated: CASSLQAQGETQYF.

This clonotype has a count of ten or more. The rearrangement joins TRBV28 to TRBJ1-2; 8 bases line up with TRBD1. The length of the CDR3 is 21 residues. Germline loops: CDR1 MDHEN, CDR2 SYDVKM. V lost 2 bases, J lost 0 bases, and 20 bases stayed unmatched. CDR3 DNA: TGTGCCAGCAGTTTACTCGTGAGCGGAAGAAGGACAGGGCGCGCTAACTATGGCTACACCTTC. Amino acid sequence: CASSLLVSGRRTGRANYGYTF.